This T cell receptor beta chain derives from a study of T-cell memory formation after mild COVID-19. Study summary: Among the donors, TCR clusters were largely specific to each donor. Study-level findings and limits: Clones shrinking from day 15 to 85 showed even CD4/CD8 mixes; later expanders tilted CD4+. That cross-reactive memory joined was suggested by some responding clones appearing in pre-infection memory.

Of note for this clonotype: The antigen remains unidentified.

The CDR3 sequence is 12 residues long. V was shortened by 4 bases and J by 2 bases, with 5 bases between the two germline ends. The germline CDR1 and CDR2 sequences are SGHVS and FNYEAQ. TCR alpha and TCR beta cDNA libraries carrying sample barcodes and UMIs were produced by 5'RACE using constant-segment primers. TCRdb re-called the 5' RACE reads through MiXCR, storing one row per CDR3 protein. The sample lists hundreds of thousands of distinct CDR3 sequences, roughly 18% occurring once. The chain couples TRBV7-6 to TRBJ1-2, with unresolved D. The sequence derives from an adult woman who had mild COVID-19 (a few samples of this study predate the infection). Cell type and time point are not known. The source material was PBMCs or a T cell subset sorted from them (not recorded which). CDR3 region: CASSSTNYGYTF. CDR3 nucleotide sequence: TGTGCCAGCAGCTCGACAAACTATGGCTACACCTTC.